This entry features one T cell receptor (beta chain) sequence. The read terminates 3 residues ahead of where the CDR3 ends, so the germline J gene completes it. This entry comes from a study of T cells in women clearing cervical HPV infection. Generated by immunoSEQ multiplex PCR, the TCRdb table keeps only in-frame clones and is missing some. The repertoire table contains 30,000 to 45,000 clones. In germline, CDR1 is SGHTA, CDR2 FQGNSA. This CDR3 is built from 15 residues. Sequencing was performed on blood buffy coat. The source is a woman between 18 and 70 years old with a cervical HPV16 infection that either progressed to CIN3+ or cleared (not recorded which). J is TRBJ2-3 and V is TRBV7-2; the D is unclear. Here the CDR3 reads CASSPRENSNQPQYF. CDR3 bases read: TGTGCCAGCAGCCCCCGTGAGAATAGCAATCAGCCG.